This paragraph covers one T cell receptor (beta chain) sequence. The data are from a study of blood T cell repertoires in COVID-19. Study details: Sites across the United States, Italy and Spain contributed samples from acute and convalescent COVID-19. T cells, B-cell-depleted T cells, or PBMCs provided the cDNA or gDNA that served as material.

V lost 4 bases to trimming and J lost 3 bases, with 10 bases between them. The CDR3 length is 12 residues. Per germline, CDR1 GTSNPN and CDR2 SVGIG (reference sequence). Seattle patients were enrolled during active infection and followed longitudinally. As originally analysed: It was from reference gene primer amplification that nucleated cell counts were estimated. Sequenced by immunoSEQ multiplex PCR; TCRdb stores in-frame clones only, minus some. D and trimming were read from the DNA, whereas the V and J calls and clone size are those reported in that table. The sample has fewer than 200,000 clones, roughly 93% seen once.

This sequence originates from a man between 18 and 29 years old with COVID-19, enrolled during active disease. This sequence joins TRBV30 and TRBJ2-7; D perhaps matches TRBD1 (6 bases). Sample: peripheral blood. DNA for the CDR3: TGTGCCTGGATTACAGGGAACTACGAGCAGTACTTC. This codes for CAWITGNYEQYF.